What follows describes a single T cell receptor (beta chain). This sample is drawn from a study of CXCR3-negative and CXCR3-positive naive CD8 T cells. 5' RACE that incorporated UMI labels was used to prepare the TRB cDNA libraries. No DNA is given; TCRdb re-called the 5' RACE reads and lists each CDR3 protein once. Its listing shows roughly 40,000 distinct CDR3 sequences. Germline assignment: CDR1 SGHTA and CDR2 FQGNSA. The CDR3 totals 12 residues. The sequencing input was memory CD8+ T cells from blood. This TCR was recovered from a human donor in good health. Some clones in this sample may be carry-over from other donors' samples. J is TRBJ1-2 and V is TRBV7-2. CDR3 sequence reads: CASSSGDYGYTF.